These 25 T cell receptor beta chains originate from one sample sequenced in a study of blood T cell repertoires in COVID-19. Here immunoSEQ multiplex PCR was the method, and the copy in TCRdb shows in-frame clones only, minus some. The data show about 380,000 clones, 70% to 90% seen once. The specimen sequenced was PBMCs or T cells enriched from blood (not recorded which). The receptors here all came from a woman between 18 and 29 years old who had recovered from COVID-19.

CDR3: CASSETTGPQETQYF. In nucleotides, the CDR3 is TGTGCCAGCAGTGAAACCACAGGACCGCAAGAGACCCAGTACTTC. The chain uses TRBV2 and TRBJ2-5, with D possibly being TRBD1 (5 bases). CDR3 length equals 15 residues. The germline CDR1 and CDR2 sequences are SNHLY and FYNNEI. With 2 bases removed from V and 2 bases from J, the gap between germline ends came to 12 bases.

This clone came up once. V gene TRBV5-1 combines with J gene TRBJ2-3; D possibly corresponds to TRBD1 (7 bases). Trimming stripped 0 bases from V and 3 bases from J, with 14 bases between. The CDR3 is made up of 16 amino acids. CDR1 is SGHRS and CDR2 is YFSETQ in the germline V gene. The CDR3 coding sequence is TGCGCCAGCAGCTTGGCCTCGACAGGGAGGACAGATACGCAGTATTTT. Amino acids: CASSLASTGRTDTQYF.

The CDR3: CASSLAVGDYGYTF. CDR3 sequence (DNA): TGTGCCAGCAGCTTAGCGGTAGGGGACTATGGCTACACCTTC. The rearrangement uses TRBV7-9 and TRBJ1-2; D is perhaps TRBD1 (5 bases). CDR1 SEHNR and CDR2 FQNEAQ come from the germline V gene (reference sequence). V lost 0 bases and J lost 3, with 8 bases in between. This CDR3 contains 14 residues.

This clone was recorded once. This chain uses TRBV9 with TRBJ1-4, with D perhaps TRBD1 (6 bases). V dropped 2 bases and J dropped 7 bases, with 18 bases sitting between them. CDR1 is SGDLS, CDR2 YYNGEE, per germline. CDR3 length equals 16 residues. CDR3 residues: CASSVGRTDRSEKLFF. For the CDR3, the DNA is TGTGCCAGCAGCGTTGGACGGACAGACAGGAGTGAAAAACTGTTTTTT.

This rearrangement joins TRBV3-1 (or the pseudogene TRBV3-2) to TRBJ1-3; D remains ambiguous. CDR1 and CDR2 (germline): LGHDT, YNNKEL (reference sequence). This CDR3 is built from 14 residues. V gave up 1 base and J gave up 4 bases, with 8 bases separating them. CDR3 amino acids: CASSQGVMGNTIYF. The DNA of the CDR3 is TGTGCCAGCAGCCAAGGAGTCATGGGAAACACCATATATTTT.

The chain employs TRBV10-2 and TRBJ2-7, with 9 bases that match TRBD1. This CDR3 has 16 residues. Germline CDR1 and CDR2: WSHSY and SAAADI. Trimming removed 3 bases from V and 3 bases from J; junction bases left unmatched: 9. CDR3 sequence: CASSESRTGVFYEQYF. For the CDR3, the DNA is TGCGCCAGCAGTGAATCCCGGACAGGGGTCTTCTACGAGCAGTACTTC.

This clone was counted between two and nine times. The chain employs TRBV30 and TRBJ1-3; 8 bases align to TRBD1. Germline-derived CDR1 and CDR2 are GTSNPN and SVGIG (reference sequence). V gave up 2 bases and J gave up 2 bases; unmatched junction bases: 5. The CDR3 consists of 15 residues. The DNA for the CDR3 is TGTGCCTGGAGTAGGACAGGGAAGGCTGGAAACACCATATATTTT. It translates to CAWSRTGKAGNTIYF. The whole variable domain, filled in from reference TRBV30 and TRBJ1-3, reads SQTIHQWPATLVQPVGSPLSLECTVEGTSNPNLYWYRQAAGRGLQLLFYSVGIGQISSEVPQNLSASRPQDRQFILSSKKLLLSDSGFYLCAWSRTGKAGNTIYFGEGSWLTVV.

The chain carries TRBV9 and TRBJ2-3; D is perhaps TRBD1 (6 bases). There are 20 residues in the CDR3. The V gene lost 3 bases and the J gene lost 4 bases, with 30 bases spanning the gap. Per the germline V gene, CDR1 is SGDLS and CDR2 is YYNGEE. Written as DNA, the CDR3 is TGTGCCAGCAGCGGTTCCGCTCCCCCAGACCCCAGGGGCGACCCAGATACGCAGTATTTT. Amino acid sequence: CASSGSAPPDPRGDPDTQYF. Full variable domain (remainder filled in from reference TRBV9 and TRBJ2-3): DSGVTQTPKHLITATGQRVTLRCSPRSGDLSVYWYQQSLDQGLQFLIQYYNGEERAKGNILERFSAQQFPDLHSELNLSSLELGDSALYFCASSGSAPPDPRGDPDTQYFGPGTRLTVL.

This rearrangement joins TRBV7-2 to TRBJ2-7, with D tentatively TRBD1 (5 bases). The V gene's germline CDR1 is SGHTA and CDR2 FQGNSA. The CDR3 runs to 15 residues. V was clipped by 2 bases and J by 2 bases, with 13 bases between them. CDR3 in amino acids: CASSLFTGHTYEQYF. The CDR3 bases are TGTGCCAGCAGCTTATTTACAGGCCATACCTACGAGCAGTACTTC.

The chain is built from TRBV29-1 and TRBJ2-3, with TRBD2 matching over 7 bases. Trimming cost V 8 bases and J 3 bases; bases outside gene matches: 5. The CDR3 spans 12 residues. Germline V lookup: CDR1 SQVTM, CDR2 ANQGSEA. CDR3 DNA: TGCAGCCTCGTGGGGGGGACAGATACGCAGTATTTT. Its translation is CSLVGGTDTQYF.

The V gene is TRBV14, the J gene TRBJ2-1; weak D call: TRBD1 (5 bases). Germline V CDR1 and CDR2: SGHDN, FVKESK. V lost 4 bases to trimming and J lost 6 bases, with 13 bases between them. This CDR3 contains 14 residues. Here the CDR3 DNA reads TGTGCCAGCAGCCCCTATTCCCAGGGCAATGAGCAGTTCTTC. Amino acids: CASSPYSQGNEQFF.

The V and J genes are TRBV7-9 and TRBJ2-1, with 9 bases fitting TRBD1. CDR1 is SEHNR, CDR2 FQNEAQ, per germline (reference sequence). The J segment lost 3 bases and the V segment lost 2 bases, leaving 8 bases of the junction unmatched. This CDR3 comprises 17 residues. This CDR3 is CASSLMGQGLNYNEQFF. The CDR3 DNA follows: TGTGCCAGCAGCTTAATGGGACAGGGACTAAACTACAATGAGCAGTTCTTC. Drawing the rest from reference TRBV7-9 and TRBJ2-1, the complete variable domain is DTGVSQNPRHKITKRGQNVTFRCDPISEHNRLYWYRQTLGQGPEFLTYFQNEAQLEKSRLLSDRFSAERPKGSFSTLEIQRTEQGDSAMYLCASSLMGQGLNYNEQFFGPGTRLTVL.

J is TRBJ1-1 and V is TRBV12-5; no reliable D call. The CDR3 has 13 amino acids. The V gene's germline CDR1 is LGHNT and CDR2 FRNRAP. Trimming removed 1 base at V and 6 bases at J, with 9 bases between. The CDR3 region is CASGLDLIAEAFF. The CDR3 nucleotides are TGTGCTAGTGGTTTGGACTTAATAGCTGAAGCTTTCTTT. The entire variable domain, with the rest obtained from reference TRBV12-5 and TRBJ1-1, is as follows: DARVTQTPRHKVTEMGQEVTMRCQPILGHNTVFWYRQTMMQGLELLAYFRNRAPLDDSGMPKDRFSAEMPDATLATLKIQPSEPRDSAVYFCASGLDLIAEAFFGQGTRLTVV.

This sequence joins TRBV18 and TRBJ1-1; 7 bases fit TRBD1. V was clipped by 3 bases and J by 2 bases; unmatched bases: 6. CDR1 KGHSH and CDR2 LQKENI come from the germline V gene. This CDR3 is built from 15 residues. DNA of the CDR3: TGTGCCAGCTCACCTCGAGGGGGCTCAAACACTGAAGCTTTCTTT. Translating gives CASSPRGGSNTEAFF.

This clone was recorded only once. The chain recombines TRBV4-1 with TRBJ1-1; D not resolved. Germline V gene lookup returns CDR1 MGHRA and CDR2 YSYEKL. V dropped 6 bases and J dropped 5 bases, with 22 bases sitting between them. This CDR3 has 16 residues. The CDR3: CASSRESGGVVTEAFF. The CDR3 nucleotides read TGCGCCAGCAGTAGAGAGAGTGGAGGCGTAGTAACTGAAGCTTTCTTT.

The chain employs TRBV18 and TRBJ2-5; the D gene is possibly TRBD2 (6 bases). Per germline, CDR1 KGHSH and CDR2 LQKENI. The germline V and J ends were trimmed by 3 bases and 5 bases, with 13 bases remaining between them. The CDR3 spans 14 residues. CDR3 sequence: CASSPQDYTETQYF. The CDR3 bases are TGTGCCAGCTCACCCCAGGACTATACGGAGACCCAGTACTTC.

This chain uses TRBV20-1 with TRBJ2-3; D is perhaps TRBD2 (5 bases). Germline assignment: CDR1 DFQATT and CDR2 SNEGSKA (reference sequence). The V gene lost 3 bases and the J gene lost 4 bases, with 8 bases spanning the gap. This CDR3 contains 12 residues. CDR3 nucleotide sequence: TGCAGTGCTAGTGGGCGGGCAGATACGCAGTATTTT. Encoded protein: CSASGRADTQYF.

The chain couples TRBV28 to TRBJ1-6; D gene unclear. The V end lost 3 bases, the J end lost 8 bases, and 5 bases lay between the germline ends. The CDR3 runs to 12 residues. The germline V gene has CDR1 MDHEN and CDR2 SYDVKM. The CDR3 loop is CASSFSDSPLHF. Here the CDR3 DNA reads TGTGCCAGCAGTTTCTCTGATTCACCCCTCCACTTT.

The gene calls are TRBV4-1 and TRBJ2-7; TRBD2 matches 16 bases. The CDR3 runs to 14 residues. Germline trimming cut 8 bases from V and 7 bases from J; bases unmatched to any gene: 5. Per germline, CDR1 MGHRA and CDR2 YSYEKL. CDR3 in amino acids: CASGTSGGAKEQYF. DNA of the CDR3: TGCGCCAGCGGGACTAGCGGGGGGGCTAAGGAGCAGTACTTC.

The V and J genes are TRBV2 and TRBJ1-2; D is unclear. Trimming removed 8 bases at V and 0 bases at J, with 19 bases between. The CDR3 runs to 16 residues. Germline CDR1 and CDR2: SNHLY and FYNNEI. This chain's CDR3 is CASLREVVSANYGYTF. The CDR3 DNA is TGTGCCAGCCTTCGCGAGGTCGTGTCAGCTAACTATGGCTACACCTTC.

This chain links TRBV7-8 with TRBJ2-7, with 9 bases lining up with TRBD1. Per germline, CDR1 SGHVS and CDR2 FQNEAQ. This CDR3 spans 15 amino acids. Unmatched junction bases numbered 5, after V lost 2 bases and J lost 3 bases. The CDR3 DNA reads as TGTGCCAGCAGCTTATCGGGACAGGGACGCTACGAGCAGTACTTC. Its protein product is CASSLSGQGRYEQYF.

The chain carries TRBV7-9 and TRBJ2-7; D is possibly TRBD2 (6 bases). V lost 5 bases and J 3 bases, leaving 20 bases between the germline ends. The CDR3 sequence is 16 residues long. The V gene's germline CDR1 is SEHNR and CDR2 FQNEAQ (reference sequence). Here the CDR3 DNA reads TGTGCCAGCAGCCCTTCCGGGAGCACTTGGGTCTACGAGCAGTACTTC. Protein product: CASSPSGSTWVYEQYF.

This clone turned up a few times. V is TRBV7-9 and J is TRBJ1-5; 12 bases are a match to TRBD1. CDR1 and CDR2 (germline): SEHNR, FQNEAQ (reference sequence). This CDR3 has 18 residues. Unmatched junction bases numbered 11, after V lost 5 bases and J lost 3 bases. Here the CDR3 DNA reads TGTGCCAGCAGCCCGGGACAGGGGGCTGCAATCGACAATCAGCCCCAGCATTTT. It is translated as CASSPGQGAAIDNQPQHF.

This clone has only a few counts. The genes are TRBV7-2 and TRBJ1-5, with a weak D call TRBD1 (5 bases). Germline V gives CDR1 SGHTA, CDR2 FQGNSA. Between the trimmed V and J ends, which lost 5 bases and 2 bases, there was a span of 13 bases. The CDR3 length is 15 residues. Here the CDR3 DNA reads TGTGCCAGCAGCATCGACAGCCAGGGCAATCAGCCCCAGCATTTT. Translated, it gives CASSIDSQGNQPQHF.

This clone was detected once. The V and J genes are TRBV15 and TRBJ2-5, with 12 bases that match TRBD2. This CDR3 contains 15 residues. Germline trimming cut 5 bases from V and 5 bases from J; bases unmatched to any gene: 6. Germline values: CDR1 LNHNV, CDR2 YYDKDF (reference sequence). The CDR3 reads CATSASGGAYETQYF. In nucleotides, the CDR3 is TGTGCCACCAGCGCTAGCGGGGGGGCCTACGAGACCCAGTACTTC.